This is a list of T cell receptor beta chains from one sample in a study of blood T cell repertoires in COVID-19. Sequencing used immunoSEQ multiplex PCR; TCRdb keeps in-frame clones, though not all of them. The repertoire holds 150,000 or so clones, with more than 65% as singletons. Specimen: peripheral blood. The receptors were sampled from an older woman with COVID-19, enrolled during active disease. CDR3s include the opening cysteine and the closing phenylalanine or tryptophan. Only some rows state a clone size, as once, few, many or a class for expanded clones.

v_call	clone_size	j_call	cdr3_aa
TRBV19	NA	TRBJ2-5	CASSTRGGRETQYF
TRBV4-3	few	TRBJ2-7	CASSKTLAVPYEQYF
TRBV3-1/TRBV3-2	once	TRBJ2-5	CASSQWQKETQYF
TRBV12-3/TRBV12-4	once	TRBJ2-1	CASSYDYPGEQFF
TRBV9	NA	TRBJ2-2	CASSERTGETGELFF
TRBV4-3	NA	TRBJ1-1	CASSHGSGDTEAFF
TRBV12-3/TRBV12-4	NA	TRBJ2-7	CASNGPPGGEQYF
TRBV28	once	TRBJ2-1	CASSPRAGGSYNEQFF
TRBV21-1	NA	TRBJ2-7	CASSQRGYEQYF
TRBV14	NA	TRBJ2-5	CASSARQGGRETQYF
TRBV5-1	NA	TRBJ1-4	CASSSTGLTNEKLFF
TRBV5-1	NA	TRBJ2-7	CASSLEGGSPPYEQYF
TRBV29-1	NA	TRBJ2-2	CSVPLSTGVGTGELFF
TRBV5-1	once	TRBJ2-7	CASSLAPLAGPNEQYF
TRBV29-1	NA	TRBJ1-4	CSAGSSGDGEKLFF
TRBV2	NA	TRBJ2-3	CASRERIGINTQYF
TRBV7-9	NA	TRBJ2-5	CASSRRVEGETQYF
TRBV30	NA	TRBJ1-5	CAWKTGGNQPQHF
TRBV5-1	few	TRBJ1-2	CASSWGQGAGGYTF
TRBV5-6	NA	TRBJ2-3	CASSSATGTTQYF
TRBV28	NA	TRBJ1-2	CAGNRGVGGYTF
TRBV5-8	NA	TRBJ2-5	CASSLGQGAGGETQYF
TRBV30	NA	TRBJ1-1	CAFSEVGTEAFF
TRBV20-1	NA	TRBJ1-5	CSASVNRDQPQHF
TRBV9	NA	TRBJ2-1	CASSGRQGSYNEQFF
TRBV27	NA	TRBJ2-7	CASSFHPSGGGEQYF
TRBV6-5	NA	TRBJ1-3	CATGGGPFSGNTIYF
TRBV2	NA	TRBJ2-5	CASRPGLPLETQYF
TRBV19	NA	TRBJ2-3	CASSLGLAGGSTDTQYF
TRBV27	NA	TRBJ1-1	CASSLSVTGGLTEAFF
TRBV29-1	NA	TRBJ2-3	CSVAPLGARRTDTQYF
TRBV7-9	few	TRBJ1-2	CASSLGTGGNSYGYTF
TRBV5-4	NA	TRBJ1-2	CASSLVTSGAGYTF
TRBV19	NA	TRBJ2-2	CASSAGTGRTGELFF
TRBV11-1	NA	TRBJ2-7	CASSPRDRGSYEQYF
TRBV20-1	NA	TRBJ2-7	CSASPPSGTYEQYF
TRBV11-3	NA	TRBJ2-3	CASSPGPGGPSILTDTQYF
TRBV7-3	NA	TRBJ2-1	CASSLYLDNEQFF
TRBV7-2	NA	TRBJ2-1	CASSPGLAGEFWNEQFF
TRBV15	NA	TRBJ2-5	CATSSTVEETQYF
TRBV28	NA	TRBJ1-1	CASSPIPGQAEAFF
TRBV11-2	NA	TRBJ1-1	CASSPQGARTEAFF
TRBV25-1	NA	TRBJ2-5	CASSEYGGAGRALMTQYF
TRBV29-1	NA	TRBJ2-1	CSVENVAGAPNEQFF
TRBV12-3/TRBV12-4	NA	TRBJ1-5	CASSFGVNQPQHF
TRBV9	NA	TRBJ1-3	CASSVGTQGNSGNTIYF
TRBV7-2	NA	TRBJ2-3	CASISGRSGEATDTQYF
TRBV7-2	NA	TRBJ1-1	CASSYKQGNTEAFF
TRBV6-8	many	TRBJ1-5	CASSHAGSNQPQHF
TRBV7-2	NA	TRBJ2-5	CASSQDRGGSGTQYF
TRBV30	few	TRBJ1-2	CAWGGQGRGYGYTF
TRBV18	NA	TRBJ2-1	CASSPLYTRGRPYNEQFF
TRBV5-1	NA	TRBJ2-5	CASSLAVGGAQETQYF
TRBV7-9	NA	TRBJ1-2	CASSADGGDYGYTF
TRBV5-6	NA	TRBJ1-3	CASSDLSDNSGNTIYF
TRBV7-2	NA	TRBJ1-1	CASSFLSEAFF
TRBV12-5	NA	TRBJ1-4	CASGPNRFPNEKLFF
TRBV27	NA	TRBJ2-1	CASSPGTSGDNEQFF